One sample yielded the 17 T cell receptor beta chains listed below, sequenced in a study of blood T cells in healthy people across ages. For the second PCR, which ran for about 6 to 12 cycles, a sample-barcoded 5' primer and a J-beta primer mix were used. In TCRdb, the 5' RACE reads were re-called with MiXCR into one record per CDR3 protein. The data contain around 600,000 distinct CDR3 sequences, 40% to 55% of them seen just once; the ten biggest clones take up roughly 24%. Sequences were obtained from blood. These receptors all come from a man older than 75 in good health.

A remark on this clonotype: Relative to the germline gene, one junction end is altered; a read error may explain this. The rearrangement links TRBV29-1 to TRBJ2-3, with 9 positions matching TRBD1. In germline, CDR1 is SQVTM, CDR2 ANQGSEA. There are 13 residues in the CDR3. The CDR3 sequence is CSPTGTGTGTQYF. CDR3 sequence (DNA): TGCAGCCCCACAGGGACAGGGACAGGTACGCAGTATTTT.

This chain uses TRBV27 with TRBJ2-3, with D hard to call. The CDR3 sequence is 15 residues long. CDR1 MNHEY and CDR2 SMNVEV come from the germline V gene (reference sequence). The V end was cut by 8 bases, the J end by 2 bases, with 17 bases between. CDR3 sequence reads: CASCSASLPTDTQYF. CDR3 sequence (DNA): TGTGCCAGCTGCTCTGCGAGCCTTCCCACAGATACGCAGTATTTT.

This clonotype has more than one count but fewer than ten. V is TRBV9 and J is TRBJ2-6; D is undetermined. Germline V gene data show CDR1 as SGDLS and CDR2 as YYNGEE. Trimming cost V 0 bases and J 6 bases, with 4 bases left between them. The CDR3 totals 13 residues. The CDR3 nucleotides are TGTGCCAGCAGCGTAGGGCAGGCCAACGTCCTGACTTTC. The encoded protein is CASSVGQANVLTF.

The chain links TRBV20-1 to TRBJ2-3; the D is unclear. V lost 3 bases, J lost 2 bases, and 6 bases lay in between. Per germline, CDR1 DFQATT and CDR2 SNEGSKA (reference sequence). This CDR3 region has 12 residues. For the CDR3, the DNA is TGCAGTGCTAGCGACAACACAGATACGCAGTATTTT. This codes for CSASDNTDTQYF.

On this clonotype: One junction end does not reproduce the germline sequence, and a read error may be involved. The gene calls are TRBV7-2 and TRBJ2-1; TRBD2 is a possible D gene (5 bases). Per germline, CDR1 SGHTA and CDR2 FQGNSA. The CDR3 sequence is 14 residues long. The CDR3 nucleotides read TGTGCCAGCAGCGTAGCGATCGCAGGCAATGAGCAGTTCTTC. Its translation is CASSVAIAGNEQFF.

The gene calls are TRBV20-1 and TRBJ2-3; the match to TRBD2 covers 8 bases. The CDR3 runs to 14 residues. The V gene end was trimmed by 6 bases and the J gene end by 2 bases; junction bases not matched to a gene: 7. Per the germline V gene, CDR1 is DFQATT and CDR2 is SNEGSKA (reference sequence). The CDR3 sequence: CSAAPSGSTDTQYF. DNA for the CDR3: TGCAGTGCCGCCCCTAGCGGGTCCACAGATACGCAGTATTTT.

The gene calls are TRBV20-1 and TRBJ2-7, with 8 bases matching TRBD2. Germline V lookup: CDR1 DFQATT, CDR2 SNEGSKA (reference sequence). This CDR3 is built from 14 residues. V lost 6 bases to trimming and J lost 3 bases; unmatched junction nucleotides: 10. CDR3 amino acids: CSANPSGGNYEQYF. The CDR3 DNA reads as TGCAGTGCAAACCCCAGCGGGGGTAACTACGAGCAGTACTTC.

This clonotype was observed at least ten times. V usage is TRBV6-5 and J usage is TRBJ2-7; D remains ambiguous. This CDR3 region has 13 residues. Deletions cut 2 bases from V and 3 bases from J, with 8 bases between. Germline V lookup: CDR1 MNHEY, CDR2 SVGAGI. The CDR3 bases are TGTGCCAGCAGTTACCTGCCGGGCTACGAGCAGTACTTC. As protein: CASSYLPGYEQYF.

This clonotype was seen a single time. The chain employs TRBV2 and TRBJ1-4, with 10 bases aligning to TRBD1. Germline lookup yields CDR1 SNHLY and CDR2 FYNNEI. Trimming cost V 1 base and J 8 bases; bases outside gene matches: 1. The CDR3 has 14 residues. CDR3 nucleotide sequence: TGTGCCAGCAGTGAAGGGACAGGGGGGGAAAAACTGTTTTTT. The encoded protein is CASSEGTGGEKLFF.

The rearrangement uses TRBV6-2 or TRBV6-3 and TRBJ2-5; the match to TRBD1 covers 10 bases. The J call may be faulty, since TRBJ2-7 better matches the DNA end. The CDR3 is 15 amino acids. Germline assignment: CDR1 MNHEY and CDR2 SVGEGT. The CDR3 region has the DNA TGTGCCAGCAGTTACCTCCGGGACAGGGGTTACGAGCAGTACTTC. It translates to CASSYLRDRGYEQYF.

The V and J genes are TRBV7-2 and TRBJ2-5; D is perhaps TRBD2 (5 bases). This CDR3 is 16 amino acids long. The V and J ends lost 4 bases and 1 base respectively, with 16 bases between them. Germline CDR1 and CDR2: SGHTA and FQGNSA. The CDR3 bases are TGTGCCAGCAGCTCCCCCCCGGGAAGGGTCCAAGAGACCCAGTACTTC. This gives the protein CASSSPPGRVQETQYF.

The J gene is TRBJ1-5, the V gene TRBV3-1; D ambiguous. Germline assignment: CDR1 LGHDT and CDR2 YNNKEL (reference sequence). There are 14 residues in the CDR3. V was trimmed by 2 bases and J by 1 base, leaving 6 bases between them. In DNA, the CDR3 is TGTGCCAGCAGCCAACGGCACAGCAATCAGCCCCAGCATTTT. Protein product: CASSQRHSNQPQHF.

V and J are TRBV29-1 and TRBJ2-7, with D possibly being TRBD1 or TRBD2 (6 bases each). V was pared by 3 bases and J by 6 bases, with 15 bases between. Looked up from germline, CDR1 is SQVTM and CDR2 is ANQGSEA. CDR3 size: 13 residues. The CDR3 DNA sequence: TGCAGCGTTGACCACTCCAGGGGAGGCGAGCAGTACTTC. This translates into CSVDHSRGGEQYF.

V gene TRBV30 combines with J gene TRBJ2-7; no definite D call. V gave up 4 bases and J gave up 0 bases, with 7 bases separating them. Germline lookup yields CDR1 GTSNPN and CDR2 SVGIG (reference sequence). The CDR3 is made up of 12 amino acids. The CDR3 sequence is CAWKGSSYEQYF. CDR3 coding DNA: TGTGCCTGGAAAGGCAGCTCCTACGAGCAGTACTTC.

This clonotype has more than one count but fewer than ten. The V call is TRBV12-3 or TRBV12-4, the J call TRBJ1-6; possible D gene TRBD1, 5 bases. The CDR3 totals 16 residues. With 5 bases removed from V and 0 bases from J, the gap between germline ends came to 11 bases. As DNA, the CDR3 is TGTGCCAGCAGTAAAAGACAGAGCTCCTATAATTCACCCCTCCACTTT. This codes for CASSKRQSSYNSPLHF.

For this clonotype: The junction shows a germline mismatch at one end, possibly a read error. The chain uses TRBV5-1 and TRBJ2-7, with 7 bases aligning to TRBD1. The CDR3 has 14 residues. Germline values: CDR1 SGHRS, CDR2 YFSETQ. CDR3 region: CASNLSRGYYEQYF. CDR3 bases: TGCGCCAGCAACTTGAGCAGGGGGTACTACGAGCAGTACTTC.

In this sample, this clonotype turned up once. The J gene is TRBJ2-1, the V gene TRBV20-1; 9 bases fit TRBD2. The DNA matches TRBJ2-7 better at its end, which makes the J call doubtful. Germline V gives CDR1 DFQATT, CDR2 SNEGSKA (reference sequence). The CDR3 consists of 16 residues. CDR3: CSAREGAGGSYNEQYF. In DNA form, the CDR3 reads TGCAGTGCTAGAGAGGGAGCGGGGGGATCCTACAATGAGCAGTACTTC.